The 27 T cell receptor beta chains reported below all come from one sample, sequenced in a study of cytomegalovirus exposure and HLA in healthy donors. 60 Vbeta and 13 Jbeta primers were used in PCR. TCRdb keeps only in-frame clones here, not all; method: immunoSEQ multiplex PCR. The repertoire holds fewer than 85,000 clones, with 65% to 90% as singletons. The sample was PBMCs. These receptors were taken from a man between 65 and 85 years old in good health and CMV-seropositive.

The rearrangement links TRBV7-2 to TRBJ2-1, with TRBD1 matching over 7 bases. Trimming cost V 1 base and J 4 bases; bases outside gene matches: 4. CDR1 is SGHTA, CDR2 FQGNSA, per germline. The CDR3 sequence is 15 residues long. The CDR3 sequence: CASSLGDSEYNEQFF. CDR3 in DNA: TGTGCCAGCAGCTTAGGGGACAGCGAATACAATGAGCAGTTCTTC.

Here the CDR3 DNA reads TGCGCCAGCAGCCAAGCTACCCACCCGGACAGGGCCAACATTCAGTACTTC. This sequence encodes CASSQATHPDRANIQYF. J is TRBJ2-4 and V is TRBV4-1; 8 bases are shared with TRBD1. Germline CDR1 and CDR2: MGHRA and YSYEKL. The trim removed 1 base at V and 7 bases at J, leaving 12 bases unmatched. The length of the CDR3 is 17 residues.

The rearrangement joins TRBV28 to TRBJ2-7; 8 bases align to TRBD1. The CDR3 has 14 residues. The germline CDR1 and CDR2 sequences are MDHEN and SYDVKM. V lost 5 bases to trimming and J lost 6 bases; unmatched junction nucleotides: 9. The CDR3 sequence: CASSSGQGGREQYF. CDR3 coding DNA: TGTGCCAGCAGTAGCGGACAGGGAGGTCGCGAGCAGTACTTC. The whole variable domain, remainder taken from reference TRBV28 and TRBJ2-7, is DVKVTQSSRYLVKRTGEKVFLECVQDMDHENMFWYRQDPGLGLRLIYFSYDVKMKEKGDIPEGYSVSREKKERFSLILESASTNQTSMYLCASSSGQGGREQYFGPGTRLTVT.

V is TRBV19 and J is TRBJ2-7, with a possible D match to TRBD1 (6 bases). Per germline, CDR1 LNHDA and CDR2 SQIVND (reference sequence). This CDR3 comprises 13 residues. With 9 bases removed from V and 2 bases from J, the gap between germline ends came to 14 bases. As DNA, the CDR3 is TGTGCCAGCCGGGGTGGGGGCGCCTACGAGCAGTACTTC. The encoded protein is CASRGGGAYEQYF.

This rearrangement joins TRBV11-2 to TRBJ1-5, with D possibly matching TRBD1 (6 bases). Trimming removed 5 bases at V and 4 bases at J, with 15 bases between. Germline loops: CDR1 SGHAT, CDR2 FQNNGV. This CDR3 contains 15 residues. The CDR3 region is CASSRSGVENQPQHF. DNA of the CDR3: TGTGCCAGCAGCAGATCAGGGGTAGAAAATCAGCCCCAGCATTTT.

The rearrangement joins TRBV4-2 to TRBJ1-6, with D possibly matching TRBD1 (6 bases). The CDR3 spans 16 residues. The V and J ends lost 1 base and 9 bases respectively, with 16 bases between them. Germline values: CDR1 LGHNA, CDR2 YNFKEQ. The CDR3: CASSQVQDRGGSPLHF. CDR3 nucleotide sequence: TGTGCCAGCAGCCAAGTACAGGACCGAGGGGGTTCACCCCTCCACTTT.

V usage is TRBV6-1 and J usage is TRBJ1-1; TRBD1 might be the D (5 bases). Germline V CDR1 and CDR2: MNHNS, SASEGT. V lost 4 bases and J lost 1, with 10 bases in between. The CDR3 runs 14 residues. CDR3 bases: TGTGCCAGCAGTGGGGGGGTAACGAACACTGAAGCTTTCTTT. As protein: CASSGGVTNTEAFF.

The CDR3 region is CASKISRSSGELFF. DNA for the CDR3: TGTGCCAGCAAGATATCCCGGAGCTCCGGGGAGCTGTTTTTT. V usage is TRBV6-1 and J usage is TRBJ2-2, with D unclear. The ends were cut back, 7 bases at V and 6 bases at J, with 15 bases in the middle. Germline loops: CDR1 MNHNS, CDR2 SASEGT. The CDR3 covers 14 residues.

This chain uses TRBV30 with TRBJ2-5; perhaps TRBD1 as D (6 bases). V was shortened by 3 bases and J by 2 bases, with 10 bases between the two germline ends. CDR1 is GTSNPN and CDR2 is SVGIG in the germline V gene (reference sequence). The CDR3 runs 13 residues. CDR3 nucleotides: TGTGCCTGGAGCCTAGGGGGTCAAGAGACCCAGTACTTC. Its protein is CAWSLGGQETQYF.

This chain connects TRBV10-3 to TRBJ1-3; D is perhaps TRBD1 (5 bases). The CDR3 runs to 16 residues. The V end was cut by 3 bases, the J end by 2 bases, with 14 bases between. The germline gives CDR1 ENHRY, CDR2 SYGVKD. CDR3 DNA: TGTGCCATCAGTGATTTGGTGGCCAGGGCTGGAAACACCATATATTTT. Its translation is CAISDLVARAGNTIYF.

The chain links TRBV11-2 to TRBJ2-7; D gene unclear. V lost 0 bases, J lost 3 bases, and 15 bases lay in between. In germline, CDR1 is SGHAT, CDR2 FQNNGV. The CDR3 spans 16 residues. The CDR3 reads CASSLDSLLSRYEQYF. For the CDR3, the DNA is TGTGCCAGCAGCTTAGATAGTCTCCTATCCCGCTACGAGCAGTACTTC.

The chain combines TRBV18 with TRBJ2-7; possible D gene TRBD2, 6 bases. CDR1 and CDR2 from the germline V gene are KGHSH and LQKENI. The V end was cut by 2 bases, the J end by 5 bases, with 16 bases between. The CDR3 has 15 amino acids. The CDR3 here is CASSPRGLKDDEQYF. The CDR3 DNA is TGTGCCAGCTCACCAAGAGGACTAAAAGACGACGAGCAGTACTTC.

The chain couples TRBV6-1 to TRBJ1-2; D gene uncertain. Germline V gene sequence: CDR1 MNHNS, CDR2 SASEGT. V was cut by 8 bases and J by 4 bases, with 14 bases left in between. The CDR3 runs to 13 residues. CDR3 sequence (DNA): TGTGCCAGCTCGCGGGCGGCGGGCTATGGCTACACCTTC. It is translated as CASSRAAGYGYTF.

The chain joins TRBV4-2 to TRBJ2-7; TRBD2 might be the D (5 bases). This CDR3 region has 15 residues. Germline V lookup: CDR1 LGHNA, CDR2 YNFKEQ. The ends were cut back, 0 bases at V and 2 bases at J, with 11 bases in the middle. The CDR3 sequence is CASSQDRRAAYEQYF. Here the CDR3 DNA reads TGTGCCAGCAGCCAAGATCGGCGGGCCGCCTACGAGCAGTACTTC.

The rearrangement joins TRBV27 to TRBJ1-1; possibly TRBD1 for D (5 bases). This CDR3 contains 12 residues. Between the trimmed V and J ends, which lost 1 base and 6 bases, there was a span of 6 bases. Germline CDR1 reads MNHEY; CDR2 reads SMNVEV (reference sequence). In DNA, the CDR3 is TGTGCCAGCAGTTTATGGGGCTCTGAAGCTTTCTTT. As protein: CASSLWGSEAFF.

This clone has a handful of counts. The V call is TRBV7-9, the J call TRBJ1-1; D remains unclear. CDR3 length: 13 amino acids. Trimming took 5 bases from V and 3 from J, leaving 10 bases between them. Germline V gene sequence: CDR1 SEHNR, CDR2 FQNEAQ (reference sequence). Here the CDR3 DNA reads TGTGCCAGCAGCCTACAGAGGGACACTGAAGCTTTCTTT. Translation: CASSLQRDTEAFF.

In this sample, this clone turned up a few times. V is TRBV29-1 and J is TRBJ1-1; D unclear. This CDR3 spans 11 amino acids. V lost 7 bases to trimming and J lost 11 bases, with 17 bases between them. Germline CDR1 reads SQVTM; CDR2 reads ANQGSEA. CDR3 coding DNA: TGCAGCGGTGATATGACTGATAGGGCTTTCTTT. Amino acids: CSGDMTDRAFF.

The chain combines TRBV7-2 with TRBJ1-3; perhaps TRBD1 as D (5 bases). Germline V lookup: CDR1 SGHTA, CDR2 FQGNSA. The length of the CDR3 is 15 residues. Deletions cut 8 bases from V and 2 bases from J, with 16 bases between. The CDR3 reads CASSPWGGAGNTIYF. The CDR3 DNA reads TGTGCCAGCTCTCCCTGGGGAGGGGCTGGAAACACCATATATTTT.

J is TRBJ1-5 and V is TRBV5-1; 8 nucleotides agree with TRBD1. The germline CDR1 and CDR2 sequences are SGHRS and YFSETQ. This CDR3 region has 16 residues. Trimming took 0 bases from V and 6 from J; bases not matched to a gene: 8. CDR3 in DNA: TGCGCCAGCAGCTTGGCCGGGACAGGCAGGGGTCAGCCCCAGCATTTT. Encoded protein: CASSLAGTGRGQPQHF.

This clone was detected once. The J gene is TRBJ1-1, the V gene TRBV28; 9 bases align to TRBD1. V gave up 6 bases and J gave up 1 base; unmatched junction bases: 0. Germline-derived CDR1 and CDR2 are MDHEN and SYDVKM. The CDR3 covers 13 residues. CDR3 coding DNA: TGTGCCAGCAGGGGACAGGGGAACACTGAAGCTTTCTTT. Protein sequence: CASRGQGNTEAFF.

The chain couples TRBV2 to TRBJ2-1, with D unresolved. The CDR3 is 14 residues long. The V end lost 3 bases, the J end lost 0 bases, and 6 bases lay between the germline ends. Germline CDR1 is SNHLY and CDR2 is FYNNEI. The CDR3 reads CASSDVSSYNEQFF. The CDR3 DNA follows: TGTGCCAGCAGTGACGTGAGCTCCTACAATGAGCAGTTCTTC.

J is TRBJ2-5 and V is TRBV2, with 13 positions matching TRBD2. Trimming cost V 6 bases and J 5 bases; bases outside gene matches: 9. The germline CDR1 and CDR2 sequences are SNHLY and FYNNEI. The CDR3 is 16 amino acids. The CDR3 region has the DNA TGTGCCAGCAGCGACGGACTAGCGGGGGTAAGGGAGACCCAGTACTTC. Translating gives CASSDGLAGVRETQYF.

This clone was detected only once. The gene calls are TRBV11-3 and TRBJ1-6; a weak D match, TRBD1 (6 bases). The CDR3 sequence is 17 residues long. Trimming shortened V by 1 base and J by 3 bases, and 13 bases separated the two germline ends. Germline CDR1 SGHNT, CDR2 YENEEA. CDR3 sequence (DNA): TGTGCCAGCAGCTTAGGTCGGGACAAACTCTATAATTCACCCCTCCACTTT. The encoded protein is CASSLGRDKLYNSPLHF. Filled out from reference TRBV11-3 and TRBJ1-6, the complete variable domain reads EAGVVQSPRYKIIEKKQPVAFWCNPISGHNTLYWYLQNLGQGPELLIRYENEEAVDDSQLPKDRFSAERLKGVDSTLKIQPAELGDSAVYLCASSLGRDKLYNSPLHFGNGTRLTVT.

The chain has TRBV5-4 and TRBJ2-7; 9 bases are shared with TRBD1. Germline lookup yields CDR1 SGHNT and CDR2 YYREEE (reference sequence). The CDR3 covers 13 residues. Trimming removed 4 bases from V and 7 bases from J; junction bases left unmatched: 6. The CDR3 coding sequence is TGTGCCAGCAGCCCGGACAGGGGACGGGAGCAGTACTTC. Translation gives CASSPDRGREQYF.

The chain links TRBV28 to TRBJ1-2, with TRBD1 matching over 8 bases. This CDR3 region has 13 residues. With 5 bases clipped from V and 5 bases from J, the junction kept 4 bases outside the gene matches. Per germline, CDR1 MDHEN and CDR2 SYDVKM. The CDR3 loop is CASSAGTGYGYTF. The CDR3 region has the DNA TGTGCCAGCAGTGCCGGGACAGGTTATGGCTACACCTTC.

The chain couples TRBV29-1 to TRBJ2-1, with 8 bases fitting TRBD1. V lost 6 bases, J lost 10 bases, and 5 bases stayed unmatched. The CDR3 runs to 11 residues. The V gene's germline CDR1 is SQVTM and CDR2 ANQGSEA. As DNA, the CDR3 is TGCAGCGTAGGACAGGGAAGCGAGCAGTTCTTC. This sequence encodes CSVGQGSEQFF.

In its sample, this clone was seen once. The rearrangement links TRBV2 to TRBJ2-7; 15 nucleotides align to TRBD2. This CDR3 spans 15 amino acids. Per the germline V gene, CDR1 is SNHLY and CDR2 is FYNNEI. V gave up 5 bases and J gave up 7 bases; unmatched junction bases: 6. CDR3 sequence: CASSSGLAGGGEQYF. The CDR3 DNA reads TGTGCCAGCAGTTCCGGACTAGCGGGGGGGGGAGAGCAGTACTTC.